These 29 T cell receptor beta chains originate from one sample sequenced in a study of monozygotic twins with inflammatory bowel disease. From its re-call of the 5' RACE reads, TCRdb lists each CDR3 protein once, without DNA. The specimen's table records approximately 400,000 distinct CDR3 sequences. Material for sequencing was blood. The receptors here all came from a human donor with ulcerative colitis or Crohn's disease, or a healthy co-twin of an affected twin (not recorded which).

The CDR3 spells CASSLRNLETQYF. The chain carries TRBV5-6 and TRBJ2-5. This CDR3 has 13 residues. The germline V gene encodes CDR1 SGHDT and CDR2 YYEEEE.

This chain joins TRBV7-2 and TRBJ2-2; TCRdb selects TRBD1, and the lack of DNA leaves this call unchecked. This CDR3 is built from 17 residues. The germline V gene has CDR1 SGHTA and CDR2 FQGNSA. CDR3 sequence reads: CASSLMGREFRTGELFF.

The chain joins TRBV28 to TRBJ1-5. This CDR3 is 14 amino acids long. Germline V gives CDR1 MDHEN, CDR2 SYDVKM. CDR3: CASSLNGLNQPQHF.

This chain joins TRBV5-1 and TRBJ1-2; with no DNA, the TCRdb D assignment of TRBD1 cannot be verified. CDR1 and CDR2 from the germline V gene are SGHRS and YFSETQ. The CDR3 totals 18 residues. This CDR3 is CASSLSPGQGETPYGYTF.

The chain is built from TRBV10-3 and TRBJ2-2; TCRdb picks TRBD1, but there is no DNA to check that call. The germline V gene has CDR1 ENHRY and CDR2 SYGVKD. The CDR3 extends over 14 amino acids. The CDR3 region is CAISEKGRDGELFF.

The rearrangement links TRBV6-5 to TRBJ1-5; TCRdb picks TRBD1, but there is no DNA to check that call. CDR3 size: 13 residues. Germline V gene sequence: CDR1 MNHEY, CDR2 SVGAGI. The CDR3: CASSSTGGQPQHF.

V is TRBV3-1 and J is TRBJ2-7; TCRdb names TRBD2, which stays unverified in the absence of DNA. CDR1 is LGHDT, CDR2 YNNKEL, per germline (reference sequence). The CDR3 runs 13 residues. CDR3 loop: CASSPARKVEQNF.

The J gene is TRBJ2-3, the V gene TRBV5-1. Germline lookup yields CDR1 SGHRS and CDR2 YFSETQ. This CDR3 contains 16 residues. The chain's CDR3 is CASSLALIGSTDTQYF.

This chain links TRBV12-3 or TRBV12-4 with TRBJ1-6; TCRdb returns TRBD1, unconfirmable since there is no DNA. The CDR3 extends over 13 amino acids. CDR3 protein: CASSLGGRSPLHF.

J is TRBJ1-4 and V is TRBV11-1; checking the TCRdb D call of TRBD1 is not possible without DNA. Germline CDR1 SGHAT, CDR2 FQDESV (reference sequence). The CDR3 spans 18 residues. CDR3 residues: CASSNPDSSKSTNEKLFF.

CDR3: CASSLVIGAQAGPDTQYF. The chain carries TRBV5-1 and TRBJ2-3; absent DNA, TCRdb's TRBD2 call cannot be checked. CDR3 size: 18 residues. The germline CDR1 and CDR2 sequences are SGHRS and YFSETQ.

The V gene is TRBV7-2, the J gene TRBJ1-5; the D call from TCRdb, TRBD1, cannot be confirmed without DNA. This CDR3 contains 17 residues. Germline CDR1 and CDR2: SGHTA and FQGNSA. The CDR3 spells CASSLEPGTGSSQPQHF.

This sequence joins TRBV15 and TRBJ2-3; TCRdb calls TRBD1, which cannot be checked without DNA. This CDR3 comprises 16 residues. Germline lookup yields CDR1 LNHNV and CDR2 YYDKDF (reference sequence). CDR3 amino acids: CATSRNPATGTDTQYF.

The chain has TRBV11-1 and TRBJ2-1; TCRdb's D call of TRBD2 is untestable without DNA. Germline V lookup: CDR1 SGHAT, CDR2 FQDESV (reference sequence). The CDR3 spans 19 residues. CDR3 in amino acids: CASSQPRTSGRAAYNEQFF.

This chain connects TRBV20-1 to TRBJ2-5; as DNA is missing, the TRBD2 call by TCRdb cannot be tested. Looked up from germline, CDR1 is DFQATT and CDR2 is SNEGSKA (reference sequence). The CDR3 has 13 amino acids. The CDR3: CSARDPGEETQYF.

The rearrangement uses TRBV7-2 and TRBJ2-1. CDR1 SGHTA and CDR2 FQGNSA come from the germline V gene. This CDR3 region has 11 residues. This chain's CDR3 is CASSTWGEQFF.

The chain joins TRBV5-1 to TRBJ2-1; TCRdb lists TRBD1, though no DNA is available to test this call. Germline CDR1 and CDR2: SGHRS and YFSETQ. The CDR3 is 17 amino acids. This CDR3 reads CASSLAFLDRENNEQFF.

CDR3 protein: CASSQAGVEAFF. V is TRBV3-1 and J is TRBJ1-1; TCRdb selects TRBD1, and the lack of DNA leaves this call unchecked. The CDR3 contains 12 residues. In germline, CDR1 is LGHDT, CDR2 YNNKEL (reference sequence).

V and J are TRBV10-3 and TRBJ2-7; TCRdb picks TRBD2, but there is no DNA to check that call. CDR1 is ENHRY and CDR2 is SYGVKD in the germline V gene. The CDR3 consists of 18 residues. The CDR3 loop reads CAISESPPLASGSHEQYF.

The rearrangement uses TRBV7-9 and TRBJ2-3; without DNA, the TCRdb call of TRBD2 cannot be checked. CDR3 length: 15 amino acids. Germline V gene data show CDR1 as SEHNR and CDR2 as FQNEAQ (reference sequence). The CDR3: CASSWLAGGPDTQYF. The complete variable domain, with remaining parts taken from reference TRBV7-9 and TRBJ2-3, reads DTGVSQNPRHKITKRGQNVTFRCDPISEHNRLYWYRQTLGQGPEFLTYFQNEAQLEKSRLLSDRFSAERPKGSFSTLEIQRTEQGDSAMYLCASSWLAGGPDTQYFGPGTRLTVL.

The chain links TRBV18 to TRBJ1-1; TCRdb reports TRBD1, a call that lacks DNA to check it against. The CDR3 is 18 amino acids. Germline CDR1 is KGHSH and CDR2 is LQKENI. CDR3 in amino acids: CASSPLNLNRGLNTEAFF.

The CDR3 protein is CASSSERDRFTDTQYF. The gene calls are TRBV7-2 and TRBJ2-3; TCRdb's D call, TRBD2, is unchecked because there is no DNA. CDR3 size: 16 residues. Germline CDR1 and CDR2: SGHTA and FQGNSA.

This rearrangement joins TRBV3-1 to TRBJ1-1; as DNA is missing, the TRBD1 call by TCRdb cannot be tested. Germline V gene data show CDR1 as LGHDT and CDR2 as YNNKEL (reference sequence). The CDR3 sequence is 15 residues long. This chain's CDR3 is CASSQGRAPNTEAFF.

The chain combines TRBV7-2 with TRBJ1-1. Germline V lookup: CDR1 SGHTA, CDR2 FQGNSA. The CDR3 runs to 16 residues. The CDR3 sequence is CASSSFRVLSSPEAFF.

The chain carries TRBV28 and TRBJ2-1; absent DNA, TCRdb's TRBD1 call cannot be checked. The CDR3 is 14 amino acids. Per germline, CDR1 MDHEN and CDR2 SYDVKM. This CDR3 is CASSFERGKKEQFF.

The V and J genes are TRBV27 and TRBJ2-7; the D call of TRBD1 rests on TCRdb alone, since no DNA is present to check it. The CDR3 sequence is 16 residues long. Germline CDR1 reads MNHEY; CDR2 reads SMNVEV (reference sequence). The CDR3 sequence is CASSSPTGERPYEQYF.

The chain carries TRBV29-1 and TRBJ2-7; lacking DNA, the TRBD2 call made by TCRdb goes unchecked. The CDR3 has 13 amino acids. Germline V gene data show CDR1 as SQVTM and CDR2 as ANQGSEA. CDR3 sequence: CSASGSGLGEQYF.

V gene TRBV10-3 combines with J gene TRBJ2-7. Per germline, CDR1 ENHRY and CDR2 SYGVKD. The CDR3 contains 12 residues. CDR3 loop: CAIRSQTYEQYF.

The rearrangement joins TRBV7-9 to TRBJ2-5; TCRdb outputs TRBD1, but without DNA this stays unchecked. The CDR3 loop spans 13 amino acids. Germline V lookup: CDR1 SEHNR, CDR2 FQNEAQ (reference sequence). The CDR3 spells CASSQGSLETQYF.